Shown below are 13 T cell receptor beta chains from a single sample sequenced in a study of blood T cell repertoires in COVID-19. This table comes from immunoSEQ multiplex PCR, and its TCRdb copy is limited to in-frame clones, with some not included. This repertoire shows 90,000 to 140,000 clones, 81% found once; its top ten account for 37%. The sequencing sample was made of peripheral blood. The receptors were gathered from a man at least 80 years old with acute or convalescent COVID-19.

CDR3 sequence reads: CASSPGDTQYF. CDR3 DNA: TGTGCCAGCTCACCCGGGGATACGCAGTATTTT. This rearrangement joins TRBV18 to TRBJ2-3; no clear D gene. Per germline, CDR1 KGHSH and CDR2 LQKENI. CDR3 length: 11 residues. V dropped 3 bases and J dropped 6 bases, with 4 bases sitting between them.

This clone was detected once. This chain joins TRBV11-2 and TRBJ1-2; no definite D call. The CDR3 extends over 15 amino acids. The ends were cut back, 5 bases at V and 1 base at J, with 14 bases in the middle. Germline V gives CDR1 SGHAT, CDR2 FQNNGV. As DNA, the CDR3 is TGTGCCAGCAGCAGCGGGAGCCTACTTAACTATGGCTACACCTTC. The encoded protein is CASSSGSLLNYGYTF.

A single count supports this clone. The CDR3 bases are TGCGCCAGCAGCTTGGAGACAGGACTTAATGAAAAACTGTTTTTT. Amino acid sequence: CASSLETGLNEKLFF. This chain joins TRBV5-1 and TRBJ1-4; D may be TRBD1 (6 bases). Germline V gene sequence: CDR1 SGHRS, CDR2 YFSETQ. V lost 0 bases to trimming and J lost 4 bases, with 10 bases between them. The CDR3 is made up of 15 amino acids.

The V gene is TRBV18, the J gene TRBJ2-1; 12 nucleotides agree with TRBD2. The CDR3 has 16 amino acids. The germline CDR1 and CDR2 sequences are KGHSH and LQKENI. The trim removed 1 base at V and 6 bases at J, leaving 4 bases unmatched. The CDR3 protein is CASSPRLAGAGNEQFF. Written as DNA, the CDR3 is TGTGCCAGCTCACCACGACTAGCGGGAGCCGGCAATGAGCAGTTCTTC.

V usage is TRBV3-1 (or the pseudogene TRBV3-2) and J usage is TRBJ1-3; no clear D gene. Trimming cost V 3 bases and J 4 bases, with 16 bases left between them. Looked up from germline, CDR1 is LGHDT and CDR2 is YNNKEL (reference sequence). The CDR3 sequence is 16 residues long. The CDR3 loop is CASSHYSEDSGNTIYF. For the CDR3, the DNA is TGTGCCAGCAGCCACTATAGCGAGGACTCCGGAAACACCATATATTTT.

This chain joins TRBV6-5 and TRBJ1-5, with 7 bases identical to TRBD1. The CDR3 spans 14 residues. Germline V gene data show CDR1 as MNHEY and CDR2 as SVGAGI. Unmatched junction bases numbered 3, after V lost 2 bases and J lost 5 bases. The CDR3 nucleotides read TGTGCCAGCAGTTACGCAGGGGGTCATCAGCCCCAGCATTTT. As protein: CASSYAGGHQPQHF.

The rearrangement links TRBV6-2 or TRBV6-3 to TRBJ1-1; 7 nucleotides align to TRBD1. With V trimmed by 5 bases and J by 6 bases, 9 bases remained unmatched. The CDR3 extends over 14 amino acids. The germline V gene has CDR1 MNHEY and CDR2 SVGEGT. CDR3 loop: CASSRQGGKAEAFF. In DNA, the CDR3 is TGTGCCAGCAGTAGACAGGGTGGAAAAGCTGAAGCTTTCTTT.

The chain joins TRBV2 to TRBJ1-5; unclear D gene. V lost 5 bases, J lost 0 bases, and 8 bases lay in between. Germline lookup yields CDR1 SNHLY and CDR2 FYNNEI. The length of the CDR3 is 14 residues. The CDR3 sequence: CASSFLNSNQPQHF. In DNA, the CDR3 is TGTGCCAGCAGTTTCCTAAATAGCAATCAGCCCCAGCATTTT.

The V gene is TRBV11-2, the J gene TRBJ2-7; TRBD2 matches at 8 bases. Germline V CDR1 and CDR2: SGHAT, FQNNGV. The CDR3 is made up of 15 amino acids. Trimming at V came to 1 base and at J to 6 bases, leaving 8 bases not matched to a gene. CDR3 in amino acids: CASSLVGLAVAEQYF. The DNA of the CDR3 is TGTGCCAGCAGCTTAGTCGGACTAGCAGTAGCCGAGCAGTACTTC. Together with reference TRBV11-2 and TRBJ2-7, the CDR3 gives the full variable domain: EAGVAQSPRYKIIEKRQSVAFWCNPISGHATLYWYQQILGQGPKLLIQFQNNGVVDDSQLPKDRFSAERLKGVDSTLKIQPAKLEDSAVYLCASSLVGLAVAEQYFGPGTRLTVT.

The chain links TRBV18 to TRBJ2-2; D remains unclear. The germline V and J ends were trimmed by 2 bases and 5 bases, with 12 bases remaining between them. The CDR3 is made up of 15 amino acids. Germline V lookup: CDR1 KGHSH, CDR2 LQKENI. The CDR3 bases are TGTGCCAGCTCACCAAGAGCAATGTCTACCGGGGAGCTGTTTTTT. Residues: CASSPRAMSTGELFF.

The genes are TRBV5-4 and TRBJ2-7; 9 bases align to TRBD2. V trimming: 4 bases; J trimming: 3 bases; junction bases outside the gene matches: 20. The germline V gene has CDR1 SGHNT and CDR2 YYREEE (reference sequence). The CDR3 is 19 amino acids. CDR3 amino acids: CASSLSLLAGVPLRYEQYF. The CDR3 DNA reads TGTGCCAGCAGCCTAAGCTTGTTAGCGGGAGTCCCTTTACGCTACGAGCAGTACTTC. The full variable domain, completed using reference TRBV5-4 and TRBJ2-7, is ETGVTQSPTHLIKTRGQQVTLRCSSQSGHNTVSWYQQALGQGPQFIFQYYREEENGRGNFPPRFSGLQFPNYSSELNVNALELDDSALYLCASSLSLLAGVPLRYEQYFGPGTRLTVT.

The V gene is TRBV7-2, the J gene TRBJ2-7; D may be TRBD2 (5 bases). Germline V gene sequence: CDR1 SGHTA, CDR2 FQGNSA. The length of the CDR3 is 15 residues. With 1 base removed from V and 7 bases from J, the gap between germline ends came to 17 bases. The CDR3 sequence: CASSLDLPRSGEQYF. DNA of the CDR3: TGTGCCAGCAGCTTAGATTTGCCAAGATCGGGAGAGCAGTACTTC.

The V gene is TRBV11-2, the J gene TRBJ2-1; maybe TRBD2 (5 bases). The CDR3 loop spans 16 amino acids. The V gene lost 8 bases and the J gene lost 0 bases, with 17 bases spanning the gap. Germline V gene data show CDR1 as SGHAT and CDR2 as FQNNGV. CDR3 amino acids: CASGERRSGSYNEQFF. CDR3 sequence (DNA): TGTGCCAGCGGGGAGCGTAGAAGCGGCTCCTACAATGAGCAGTTCTTC.